These 26 T cell receptor beta chains came from one sample sequenced in a study of radiotherapy plus CTLA-4 blockade in lung cancer. The table came from immunoSEQ multiplex PCR; TCRdb's copy has only in-frame clones and leaves some out. The table has 30,000 to 50,000 clones, about four fifths seen once; the top ten hold about 22%. Source: peripheral blood, taken from a patient treated with radiotherapy plus ipilimumab. The receptors come from a human donor with non-small cell lung cancer that progressed on radiotherapy plus ipilimumab.

V gene TRBV7-9 combines with J gene TRBJ2-6; 9 bases are a match to TRBD1. Germline loops: CDR1 SEHNR, CDR2 FQNEAQ (reference sequence). CDR3 size: 16 residues. V was clipped by 4 bases and J by 4 bases; unmatched bases: 5. CDR3 sequence (DNA): TGTGCCAGCAGCTCGGGACAGGGTGTAGGGGCCAACGTCCTGACTTTC. It codes for CASSSGQGVGANVLTF.

The CDR3 DNA reads TGTGCCAGCTCCCAACCGGGACAGGGTGTTACTAACTATGGCTACACCTTC. Its protein product is CASSQPGQGVTNYGYTF. The chain couples TRBV18 to TRBJ1-2; 9 nucleotides align to TRBD1. CDR1 is KGHSH and CDR2 is LQKENI in the germline V gene. This CDR3 is built from 17 residues. Trimming took 6 bases from V and 0 from J; bases not matched to a gene: 11.

The genes are TRBV21-1 and TRBJ1-3; TRBD1, as called in the table, went unchecked against the DNA. TRBV21-1 is a listed pseudogene. The CDR3 covers 15 residues. This CDR3 reads CATKAGGLSGNTIYF. For the CDR3, the DNA is TGTGCCACCAAAGCAGGGGGCCTCTCTGGAAACACCATATATTTT.

For the CDR3, the DNA is TGTGCCAGTAGTATCGCCCTGGACAGACCCTATGGCTACACCTTC. Amino acid sequence: CASSIALDRPYGYTF. V is TRBV19 and J is TRBJ1-2, with a weak D call TRBD1 (6 bases). The CDR3 runs 15 residues. Germline loops: CDR1 LNHDA, CDR2 SQIVND (reference sequence). V lost 3 bases to trimming and J lost 4 bases, with 15 bases between them. Using reference TRBV19 and TRBJ1-2 for the parts outside the CDR3, the full variable domain is DGGITQSPKYLFRKEGQNVTLSCEQNLNHDAMYWYRQDPGQGLRLIYYSQIVNDFQKGDIAEGYSVSREKKESFPLTVTSAQKNPTAFYLCASSIALDRPYGYTFGSGTRLTVV.

The V gene is TRBV29-1, the J gene TRBJ1-5, with TRBD1 matching 9 bases. The CDR3 is 16 amino acids. Trimming took 1 base from V and 7 from J; bases not matched to a gene: 11. Germline CDR1 and CDR2: SQVTM and ANQGSEA. CDR3 sequence: CSVEAPGRQGDQPQHF. DNA of the CDR3: TGCAGCGTTGAAGCCCCCGGGAGACAGGGGGACCAGCCCCAGCATTTT. The full variable domain, its missing parts supplied by reference TRBV29-1 and TRBJ1-5, is SAVISQKPSRDICQRGTSLTIQCQVDSQVTMMFWYRQQPGQSLTLIATANQGSEATYESGFVIDKFPISRPNLTFSTLTVSNMSPEDSSIYLCSVEAPGRQGDQPQHFGDGTRLSIL.

The chain carries TRBV2 and TRBJ2-7; no firm D call. Germline CDR1 reads SNHLY; CDR2 reads FYNNEI. V lost 4 bases, J lost 2 bases, and 3 bases lay in between. This CDR3 is 11 amino acids long. DNA of the CDR3: TGTGCCAGCAGTGCCACCTACGAGCAGTACTTC. This codes for CASSATYEQYF. Full variable domain (outside the CDR3, taken from reference TRBV2 and TRBJ2-7): EPEVTQTPSHQVTQMGQEVILRCVPISNHLYFYWYRQILGQKVEFLVSFYNNEISEKSEIFDDQFSVERPDGSNFTLKIRSTKLEDSAMYFCASSATYEQYFGPGTRLTVT.

The genes are TRBV7-2 and TRBJ2-7; 10 bases match TRBD2. Germline CDR1 and CDR2: SGHTA and FQGNSA. The V and J ends lost 0 bases and 2 bases, in that order; junction bases with no gene match: 13. The length of the CDR3 is 19 residues. CDR3 in amino acids: CASSLAAIRKRGGTYEQYF. The DNA for the CDR3 is TGTGCCAGCAGCTTAGCGGCCATACGTAAGCGGGGGGGAACCTACGAGCAGTACTTC.

The chain joins TRBV18 to TRBJ1-1, with a tentative D call TRBD1 (6 bases). The CDR3 spans 13 residues. Per germline, CDR1 KGHSH and CDR2 LQKENI. V was shortened by 7 bases and J by 4 bases, with 13 bases between the two germline ends. CDR3: CASLQGLSTEAFF. As DNA, the CDR3 is TGTGCCAGCTTACAGGGTTTGAGCACTGAAGCTTTCTTT.

The V call is TRBV11-1, the J call TRBJ1-1; 10 bases line up with TRBD1. V dropped 3 bases and J dropped 5; count of bases not matched to a gene: 9. Germline V gene data show CDR1 as SGHAT and CDR2 as FQDESV (reference sequence). This CDR3 has 16 residues. The CDR3, as DNA: TGTGCCAGCAGCTTCCGATTGACAGGGGGCCAGACTGAAGCTTTCTTT. Its protein is CASSFRLTGGQTEAFF.

The V gene is TRBV4-2, the J gene TRBJ1-4, with 7 bases lining up with TRBD1. This CDR3 has 17 amino acids. Germline values: CDR1 LGHNA, CDR2 YNFKEQ. Losses at the gene ends were 0 bases for V and 5 bases for J; bases not matched to a gene: 9. The CDR3 nucleotides are TGTGCCAGCAGCCAAGAATTTCACAGGACAGGCAATGAAAAACTGTTTTTT. Translated, it gives CASSQEFHRTGNEKLFF.

The gene calls are TRBV20-1 and TRBJ2-5; a possible D gene is TRBD2 (6 bases). This CDR3 is built from 11 residues. With 3 bases removed from V and 9 bases from J, the gap between germline ends came to 11 bases. The V gene's germline CDR1 is DFQATT and CDR2 SNEGSKA (reference sequence). Written as DNA, the CDR3 is TGCAGTGCTAGCTCCGGGACTCCCCAGTACTTC. Protein sequence: CSASSGTPQYF.

CDR3 region: CASSQDGRTQFGNTIYF. CDR3 DNA sequence: TGTGCCAGCAGCCAAGATGGGCGGACACAATTTGGAAACACCATATATTTT. This chain links TRBV4-2 with TRBJ1-3, with a weak D call TRBD1 (5 bases). Germline-derived CDR1 and CDR2 are LGHNA and YNFKEQ. The CDR3 extends over 17 amino acids. The V and J ends lost 0 bases and 3 bases respectively, with 15 bases between them.

This chain links TRBV7-2 with TRBJ1-1; D remains ambiguous. V was trimmed by 5 bases and J by 4 bases, leaving 14 bases between them. Germline-derived CDR1 and CDR2 are SGHTA and FQGNSA. The CDR3 extends over 14 amino acids. CDR3 region: CASSPQAAGTEAFF. CDR3 nucleotides: TGTGCCAGCAGCCCTCAAGCTGCAGGCACTGAAGCTTTCTTT.

The genes are TRBV5-1 and TRBJ2-5; 7 bases align to TRBD1. J lost 5 bases, V lost 4 bases, and 8 bases had no gene match. The length of the CDR3 is 14 residues. In germline, CDR1 is SGHRS, CDR2 YFSETQ. The CDR3 sequence: CASSPGQGGETQYF. The CDR3 DNA is TGCGCCAGCAGCCCGGGACAAGGGGGCGAGACCCAGTACTTC.

The chain uses TRBV10-1 and TRBJ1-1; D unclear. This CDR3 is 16 amino acids long. Trimming took off 4 bases at V and 0 bases at J, with 15 bases between the two ends. Germline loops: CDR1 WNHNN, CDR2 SYGVQD (reference sequence). CDR3 nucleotide sequence: TGCGCCAGCAGTGGGTCCACCCGGGGATTGAACACTGAAGCTTTCTTT. Translating gives CASSGSTRGLNTEAFF.

The chain joins TRBV7-3 to TRBJ2-7; 14 nucleotides line up with TRBD2. The CDR3 totals 16 residues. Germline lookup yields CDR1 SGHTA and CDR2 FQGTGA. V lost 5 bases to trimming and J lost 5 bases; unmatched junction nucleotides: 8. The CDR3 DNA is TGTGCCAGCAGCCCAAACGGACTAGCGGGGGGCAACGAGCAGTACTTC. This encodes CASSPNGLAGGNEQYF.

This clone has a handful of counts. V and J are TRBV11-2 and TRBJ2-3; D gene ambiguous. Trimming removed 0 bases from V and 1 base from J, with 11 bases in between. Looked up from germline, CDR1 is SGHAT and CDR2 is FQNNGV. The CDR3 has 16 residues. Here the CDR3 DNA reads TGTGCCAGCAGCTTAGATTTGGCAGAGGGCACAGATACGCAGTATTTT. This codes for CASSLDLAEGTDTQYF. The whole variable domain, filled in from reference TRBV11-2 and TRBJ2-3, reads EAGVAQSPRYKIIEKRQSVAFWCNPISGHATLYWYQQILGQGPKLLIQFQNNGVVDDSQLPKDRFSAERLKGVDSTLKIQPAKLEDSAVYLCASSLDLAEGTDTQYFGPGTRLTVL.

Here the CDR3 DNA reads TGTGCCAGCAGGACAGGAAATGAAAAACTGTTTTTT. It encodes CASRTGNEKLFF. The V call is TRBV2, the J call TRBJ1-4, with D possibly TRBD1 on 6 matching bases. V dropped 6 bases and J dropped 5 bases, with 7 bases sitting between them. Germline lookup yields CDR1 SNHLY and CDR2 FYNNEI. The length of the CDR3 is 12 residues.

The sample holds one count of this clone. J is TRBJ2-5 and V is TRBV2; 7 bases align to TRBD2. Gene TRBJ2-7 matches the end of the DNA better, so the J call may be wrong. From germline, CDR1 is SNHLY and CDR2 FYNNEI. The CDR3 extends over 11 amino acids. The CDR3 region is CARREGGEQYF. Here the CDR3 DNA reads TGTGCCAGGAGGGAGGGTGGCGAGCAGTACTTC.

This clone was seen a few times. V gene TRBV10-3 combines with J gene TRBJ1-2; 7 nucleotides match TRBD1. V trimming: 10 bases; J trimming: 6 bases; junction bases outside the gene matches: 8. The CDR3 has 12 amino acids. Germline values: CDR1 ENHRY, CDR2 SYGVKD. The CDR3 DNA follows: TGTGCCACCAACAGGGGTGCGGATGGCTACACCTTC. Its translation: CATNRGADGYTF.

V and J are TRBV15 and TRBJ2-3; D unclear. The CDR3 spans 13 residues. The V gene lost 5 bases and the J gene lost 1 base, with 7 bases spanning the gap. From germline, CDR1 is LNHNV and CDR2 YYDKDF (reference sequence). The CDR3 sequence is CATSAQGTDTQYF. The CDR3 DNA reads as TGTGCCACCAGCGCCCAGGGCACAGATACGCAGTATTTT.

There are a few counts of this clone. The V and J genes are TRBV2 and TRBJ2-7; no definite D call. This CDR3 is 12 amino acids long. The V gene lost 6 bases and the J gene lost 3 bases, with 9 bases spanning the gap. CDR1 and CDR2 (germline): SNHLY, FYNNEI. The CDR3 nucleotides read TGTGCCAGCAGACGAGAGAGCTACGAGCAGTACTTC. Its protein product is CASRRESYEQYF.

This clone was seen once. CDR3 sequence: CASSVGSVSEAFF. The CDR3 nucleotides read TGTGCCAGCAGCGTAGGATCGGTTAGTGAAGCTTTCTTT. This rearrangement joins TRBV9 to TRBJ1-1; D is undetermined. CDR3 length: 13 amino acids. From germline, CDR1 is SGDLS and CDR2 YYNGEE. Trimming stripped 0 bases from V and 7 bases from J, with 10 bases between.

V and J are TRBV4-1 and TRBJ2-2; TRBD2 matches at 13 bases. The V and J ends lost 1 base and 1 base, in that order; junction bases with no gene match: 6. Germline V CDR1 and CDR2: MGHRA, YSYEKL. CDR3 length: 19 residues. The CDR3 spells CASSQAGLAGALNTGELFF. CDR3 bases: TGCGCCAGCAGCCAAGCCGGACTAGCGGGGGCCTTGAACACCGGGGAGCTGTTTTTT.

This sequence joins TRBV28 and TRBJ2-3; perhaps TRBD1 as D (6 bases). CDR3 size: 13 residues. CDR1 and CDR2 from the germline V gene are MDHEN and SYDVKM. The V end was cut by 3 bases, the J end by 5 bases, with 9 bases between. The CDR3 region is CASSFRGGDTQYF. The CDR3 DNA is TGTGCCAGCAGTTTTAGAGGGGGAGATACGCAGTATTTT.

J is TRBJ2-5 and V is TRBV7-2, with 8 bases fitting TRBD2. Per germline, CDR1 SGHTA and CDR2 FQGNSA. The trim removed 2 bases at V and 2 bases at J, leaving 4 bases unmatched. This CDR3 has 15 amino acids. CDR3 bases: TGTGCCAGCAGCTTATGGGGCGGGGGGCAAGAGACCCAGTACTTC. It yields the protein CASSLWGGGQETQYF.